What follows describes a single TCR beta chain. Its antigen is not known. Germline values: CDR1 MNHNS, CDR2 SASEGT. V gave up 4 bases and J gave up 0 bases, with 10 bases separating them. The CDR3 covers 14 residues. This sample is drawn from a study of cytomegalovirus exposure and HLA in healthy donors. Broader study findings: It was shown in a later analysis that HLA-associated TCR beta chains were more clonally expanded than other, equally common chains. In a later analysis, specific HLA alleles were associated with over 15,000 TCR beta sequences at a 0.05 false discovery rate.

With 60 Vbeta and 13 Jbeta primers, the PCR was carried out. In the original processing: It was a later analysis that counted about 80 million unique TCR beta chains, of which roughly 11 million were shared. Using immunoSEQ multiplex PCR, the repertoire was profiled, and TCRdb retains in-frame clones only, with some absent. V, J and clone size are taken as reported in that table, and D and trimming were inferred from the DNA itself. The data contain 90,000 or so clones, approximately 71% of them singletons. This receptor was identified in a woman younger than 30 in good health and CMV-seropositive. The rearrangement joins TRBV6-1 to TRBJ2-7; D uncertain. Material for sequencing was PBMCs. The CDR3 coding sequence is TGTGCCAGCAGTGTGTTCCCAGACTCCTACGAGCAGTACTTC. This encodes CASSVFPDSYEQYF.